This T cell receptor (beta chain) was sequenced during a study of cytomegalovirus exposure and HLA in healthy donors. Study observations and caveats: The tendency of first-cohort TCR clusters to co-occur in the roughly 110 validation repertoires was the finding of a later analysis.

Remarks on this clone: Its antigen is still unknown.

Repertoires were generated with immunoSEQ multiplex PCR, while TCRdb's copy carries only in-frame clones and drops some. The table lists about 130,000 clones, 88% of them singletons. Trimming pared 5 bases from V and 0 bases from J, leaving 9 bases between. This CDR3 has 14 amino acids. Germline loops: CDR1 SGHKS, CDR2 YYEKEE (reference sequence). The chain has TRBV5-5 and TRBJ1-5; D ambiguous. The receptor comes from a man aged 30 to 39 in good health and CMV-seronegative. Sequencing was performed on PBMCs. The CDR3 is CASRLDFSNQPQHF. CDR3 nucleotides: TGTGCCAGCAGGCTCGACTTTAGCAATCAGCCCCAGCATTTT.